The rows below give T cell receptor beta chains drawn from one sample of a study of long-term antiretroviral therapy in people with HIV. Sequencing was performed with immunoSEQ multiplex PCR; in TCRdb, only in-frame clones are kept and a portion is missing. The repertoire holds roughly 37,000 clones, with 80% as singletons. The source material was unsorted PBMCs, sampled 3.4 years after starting antiretroviral therapy. Receptor source: a man aged 25 to 45 with HIV. Each CDR3 is given with its conserved first and last residue.

v_call: TRBV29-1
j_call: TRBJ2-1
cdr3_aa: CSVEAPQRTSYNEQFF

v_call: TRBV28
j_call: TRBJ1-1
cdr3_aa: CASTSSMNTEAFF

v_call: TRBV28
j_call: TRBJ2-7
cdr3_aa: CASSHIGGYEQYF

v_call: TRBV7-2
j_call: TRBJ2-7
cdr3_aa: CASSRRQVGEQYF

v_call: TRBV20-1
j_call: TRBJ2-1
cdr3_aa: CSARGDRDLF

v_call: TRBV7-6
j_call: TRBJ2-5
cdr3_aa: CASSFHIGETQYF

v_call: TRBV29-1
j_call: TRBJ1-1
cdr3_aa: CSVGTGLVTEAFF

v_call: TRBV7-9
j_call: TRBJ2-1
cdr3_aa: CASSLLGGEQFF

v_call: TRBV27
j_call: TRBJ2-1
cdr3_aa: CASSQTGFNEQFF

v_call: TRBV7-2
j_call: TRBJ1-1
cdr3_aa: CASSSQGALDTEAFF

v_call: TRBV5-6
j_call: TRBJ1-2
cdr3_aa: CASSLPGPGFGYTF

v_call: TRBV7-9
j_call: TRBJ1-6
cdr3_aa: CASSLKVVGSPLHF

v_call: TRBV19
j_call: TRBJ2-3
cdr3_aa: CASSILPGASTDTQYF

v_call: TRBV30
j_call: TRBJ2-7
cdr3_aa: CAWSNTGGIVAGSYEQYF

v_call: TRBV28
j_call: TRBJ2-7
cdr3_aa: CASSRQGVEEQYF

v_call: TRBV10-3
j_call: TRBJ2-7
cdr3_aa: CAIRTGTGEQYF

v_call: TRBV27
j_call: TRBJ1-2
cdr3_aa: CASSLRRDRTNSYGYTF

v_call: TRBV18
j_call: TRBJ2-5
cdr3_aa: CASSMQGLETQYF

v_call: TRBV27
j_call: TRBJ2-2
cdr3_aa: CASSFHTGELFF

v_call: TRBV7-2
j_call: TRBJ1-1
cdr3_aa: CASSSRGRMNTEAFF

v_call: TRBV11-2
j_call: TRBJ2-1
cdr3_aa: CASRGVAGLGGHDEQFF

v_call: TRBV7-8
j_call: TRBJ2-5
cdr3_aa: CASTINTQETQYF

v_call: TRBV5-3
j_call: TRBJ1-5
cdr3_aa: CARSFATGQPQHF

v_call: TRBV5-1
j_call: TRBJ2-5
cdr3_aa: CASSPGLAGAETQYF

v_call: TRBV5-4
j_call: TRBJ2-7
cdr3_aa: CASSPLPGSQYEQYF

v_call: TRBV7-9
j_call: TRBJ2-1
cdr3_aa: CASSYEGLANNEQFF

v_call: TRBV7-8
j_call: TRBJ2-1
cdr3_aa: CASSFRGDEQFF

v_call: TRBV7-9
j_call: TRBJ2-3
cdr3_aa: CASSLALGGGSTDTQYF

v_call: TRBV7-2
j_call: TRBJ1-5
cdr3_aa: CASSLGAANQPQHF

v_call: TRBV19
j_call: TRBJ2-7
cdr3_aa: CASSPRGTSGSYEQYF

v_call: TRBV23-1
j_call: TRBJ1-4
cdr3_aa: CASSQSAREEVEPIATNEKLFF

v_call: TRBV7-9
j_call: TRBJ2-7
cdr3_aa: CASSRKNGVEQYF

v_call: TRBV5-4
j_call: TRBJ2-5
cdr3_aa: CASSLRGPSGETQYF

v_call: TRBV4-3
j_call: TRBJ2-7
cdr3_aa: CASSQGLAGAYEQYF

v_call: TRBV5-1
j_call: TRBJ2-3
cdr3_aa: CASSLVTGTDTQYF

v_call: TRBV2
j_call: TRBJ2-7
cdr3_aa: CASSLDRGGYEQYF

v_call: TRBV7-7
j_call: TRBJ2-3
cdr3_aa: CASSLGSGSTDTQYF

v_call: TRBV11-3
j_call: TRBJ2-7
cdr3_aa: CASSLDGRTGDSEQYF

v_call: TRBV28
j_call: TRBJ1-2
cdr3_aa: CASSLVGGYGYTF

v_call: TRBV6-6
j_call: TRBJ2-2
cdr3_aa: CASSPRESGELFF